This TCR beta chain is from a study of response to subunit inactivated influenza vaccine. A note on this clonotype: What it binds is not known.

TCRdb independently ran MiXCR on the RT-PCR reads; one entry per CDR3 protein. The sample has roughly 670,000 distinct CDR3 sequences; about 15% are singletons. Study outcomes and limitations: Authors suggested that a seasonal influenza vaccination recruits few new T cells each time.

This CDR3 comprises 14 residues. V gave up 3 bases and J gave up 5 bases, with 11 bases separating them. The TCR was taken from a man aged 45 to 65 who received an inactivated influenza vaccine. Sequenced material: PBMCs from blood, taken 14 to 15 days before vaccination. The rearrangement joins TRBV12-3 or TRBV12-4 to TRBJ1-5, with no clear D. The CDR3 DNA reads as TGTGCCAGCAGTTTTGGAACGGGTCATCAGCCCCAGCATTTT. Encoded protein: CASSFGTGHQPQHF.